This T cell receptor beta chain was sequenced for a study of T cells in Graves' hyperthyroidism and ophthalmopathy. Regarding the study as a whole: For ophthalmopathy, model prediction preceded onset by a median 6.5 months.

Comment on this clonotype: Its antigen remains unidentified. This may come from a read error, since a much larger clone is one base off.

RNA transcripts served as the template for amplifying TCR beta CDR3 regions. HTBI primers were the set used in a first-round RT-PCR of the TCR CDR3. TCRdb used MiXCR to reprocess the multiplex PCR reads, holding one entry per CDR3 protein. The repertoire holds 700,000 to 950,000 distinct CDR3 sequences, with approximately 36% as singletons. The CDR3 covers 14 residues. The V gene's germline CDR1 is ENHRY and CDR2 SYGVKD. V usage is TRBV10-3 and J usage is TRBJ2-7; D ambiguous. The TCR sequence derives from a woman between 35 and 50 years old with Graves' hyperthyroidism. Source material: blood. The CDR3 nucleotides read TGTGCCATCAGTGAGTCGTACAGCTCCTGCGAGCAGTACTTC. It yields the protein CAISESYSSCEQYF.